The entry that follows covers one TCR beta chain sequence. Its cognate antigen is unknown. Trimming at V came to 9 bases and at J to 4 bases, leaving 5 bases not matched to a gene. The CDR3 consists of 13 residues. In germline, CDR1 is SGHTA, CDR2 FQGNSA. TCRdb's copy holds only in-frame clones and misses some; the assay was immunoSEQ multiplex PCR. The sample lists 75,000 to 80,000 clones, less than 95% occurring once. This specimen belongs to a study of Tregs in tolerant kidney transplant recipients. Study-wide findings and caveats: Expanding Tregs on activated donor B cells appeared to best identify donor-specific TCRbeta clones. Donor-specific Treg expansion exceeded global Treg expansion in tolerant patients, suggesting antigen drive.

The chain links TRBV7-2 to TRBJ2-1; 8 nucleotides match TRBD1. Specimen: Tregs from blood, collected before the transplant. This sequence was found in a human donor who received a combined kidney and bone marrow transplant. The CDR3 DNA is TGTGCCAGTCGGACAGGGCCATACAATGAGCAGTTCTTC. It encodes CASRTGPYNEQFF.